These 19 T cell receptor beta chains were sequenced from one sample in a study of cytomegalovirus exposure and HLA in healthy donors. Primers for the PCR totalled 60 Vbeta and 13 Jbeta. Measured with immunoSEQ multiplex PCR; TCRdb has only the in-frame clones, and not every one. The sample records 100,000 to 150,000 clones, about a sixth being singletons. The sequenced material came from PBMCs. The receptor source for this set is a female donor in good health and CMV-seropositive.

The table lists this clone with a few counts. The chain employs TRBV5-6 and TRBJ2-1; no clear D. The CDR3 runs to 13 residues. The ends were cut back, 4 bases at V and 6 bases at J, with 11 bases in the middle. Germline V gene sequence: CDR1 SGHDT, CDR2 YYEEEE. In nucleotides, the CDR3 is TGTGCCAGCAGCAAAACCTACGGCAATGAGCAGTTCTTC. Protein sequence: CASSKTYGNEQFF.

This clone came up a few times. The V and J genes are TRBV30 and TRBJ1-3; the match to TRBD1 covers 8 bases. CDR1 is GTSNPN and CDR2 is SVGIG in the germline V gene (reference sequence). The V segment lost 2 bases and the J segment 2 bases; nucleotides outside the gene matches: 17. The CDR3 consists of 19 residues. The CDR3 region has the DNA TGTGCCTGGAGTTCATATCAATGGCCGACGGACAGGGCTGGAAACACCATATATTTT. Amino acid sequence: CAWSSYQWPTDRAGNTIYF. The variable domain in full, with the rest retrieved from reference TRBV30 and TRBJ1-3, is SQTIHQWPATLVQPVGSPLSLECTVEGTSNPNLYWYRQAAGRGLQLLFYSVGIGQISSEVPQNLSASRPQDRQFILSSKKLLLSDSGFYLCAWSSYQWPTDRAGNTIYFGEGSWLTVV.

The chain is built from TRBV27 and TRBJ1-1; D gene unclear. This CDR3 has 14 amino acids. V shed 7 bases and J shed 4 bases, with 16 bases lying between them. From germline, CDR1 is MNHEY and CDR2 SMNVEV (reference sequence). The CDR3 DNA sequence: TGTGCCAGCATTCCCCGGCCTGAGGGCACTGAAGCTTTCTTT. Residues: CASIPRPEGTEAFF.

The chain combines TRBV7-9 with TRBJ1-1; 8 bases fit TRBD1. Losses at the gene ends were 3 bases for V and 6 bases for J; bases not matched to a gene: 9. The CDR3 length is 15 residues. Germline CDR1 reads SEHNR; CDR2 reads FQNEAQ (reference sequence). CDR3 loop: CASSFRTGRRAEAFF. In DNA, the CDR3 is TGTGCCAGCAGCTTCCGGACAGGGCGGAGGGCTGAAGCTTTCTTT.

This clone occurred a few times. The rearrangement joins TRBV5-4 to TRBJ2-5, with D possibly matching TRBD2 (6 bases). The CDR3 loop spans 14 amino acids. Looked up from germline, CDR1 is SGHNT and CDR2 is YYREEE (reference sequence). The V end lost 2 bases, the J end lost 1 base, and 9 bases lay between the germline ends. The DNA of the CDR3 is TGTGCCAGCAGCTTAACTAGCAGCCAAGAGACCCAGTACTTC. Translation: CASSLTSSQETQYF.

This rearrangement joins TRBV15 to TRBJ2-2, with 11 positions matching TRBD2. CDR3 length: 20 amino acids. CDR1 is LNHNV and CDR2 is YYDKDF in the germline V gene (reference sequence). V lost 0 bases and J lost 4; bases outside the gene matches: 13. This CDR3 is CATSRDRHGSGRGRTGELFF. The CDR3, as DNA: TGTGCCACCAGCAGAGATCGTCATGGTAGCGGGAGGGGACGCACCGGGGAGCTGTTTTTT.

The genes are TRBV19 and TRBJ1-5; TRBD1 matches at 7 bases. V shed 2 bases and J 3 bases; nucleotides not matched to a gene: 4. The CDR3 sequence is 15 residues long. Germline V lookup: CDR1 LNHDA, CDR2 SQIVND (reference sequence). The CDR3 reads CASSIWGQLNQPQHF. The DNA of the CDR3 is TGTGCCAGTAGTATATGGGGACAGCTCAATCAGCCCCAGCATTTT. Full variable domain (remainder filled in from reference TRBV19 and TRBJ1-5): DGGITQSPKYLFRKEGQNVTLSCEQNLNHDAMYWYRQDPGQGLRLIYYSQIVNDFQKGDIAEGYSVSREKKESFPLTVTSAQKNPTAFYLCASSIWGQLNQPQHFGDGTRLSIL.

This chain joins TRBV4-3 and TRBJ2-1; 8 nucleotides agree with TRBD2. This CDR3 contains 19 residues. The V segment lost 0 bases and the J segment 3 bases; nucleotides outside the gene matches: 13. The germline CDR1 and CDR2 sequences are LGHNA and YSLEER. CDR3 coding DNA: TGCGCCAGCAGCCAAGATCTGATAACCCGGGGGGGTAGCTACAATGAGCAGTTCTTC. It is translated as CASSQDLITRGGSYNEQFF.

This clone was counted only a few times. This chain uses TRBV28 with TRBJ2-7; tentatively, D is TRBD2 (5 bases). Germline V gene lookup returns CDR1 MDHEN and CDR2 SYDVKM. V lost 9 bases and J lost 2, with 11 bases in between. This CDR3 spans 12 amino acids. The DNA of the CDR3 is TGTGCCAGTCAATTCGGGGCCTACGAGCAGTACTTC. Translated: CASQFGAYEQYF.

This clone was detected only a few times. This rearrangement joins TRBV29-1 to TRBJ2-3, with 8 bases that match TRBD1. The CDR3 is 15 residues long. V lost 3 bases and J lost 1; bases outside the gene matches: 6. Germline V CDR1 and CDR2: SQVTM, ANQGSEA. In DNA, the CDR3 is TGCAGCGTTGATAACGGGGGACAGGGCACAGATACGCAGTATTTT. Translated: CSVDNGGQGTDTQYF.

This clone has only a few counts. The chain has TRBV27 and TRBJ1-5, with 9 bases aligning to TRBD1. Trimming cost V 5 bases and J 10 bases; bases outside gene matches: 9. The CDR3 runs to 14 residues. In germline, CDR1 is MNHEY, CDR2 SMNVEV (reference sequence). The CDR3 nucleotides read TGTGCCAGCAGTCAAGGGACAGGGTTCGGACCCCAGCATTTT. Protein: CASSQGTGFGPQHF.

This clone was counted only a few times. The chain uses TRBV6-5 and TRBJ2-5, with TRBD1 matching 8 bases. Germline V lookup: CDR1 MNHEY, CDR2 SVGAGI. With V trimmed by 6 bases and J by 1 base, 7 bases remained unmatched. The CDR3 has 15 amino acids. The CDR3 here is CASSRGQGGQETQYF. CDR3 DNA sequence: TGTGCCAGCAGCCGTGGACAGGGCGGCCAAGAGACCCAGTACTTC.

This sequence joins TRBV2 and TRBJ1-2, with a possible D match to TRBD1 (6 bases). The CDR3 covers 13 residues. Per germline, CDR1 SNHLY and CDR2 FYNNEI. V was trimmed by 1 base and J by 6 bases, leaving 9 bases between them. The CDR3 spells CASSEDRADGYTF. CDR3 coding DNA: TGTGCCAGCAGTGAAGACAGGGCCGATGGCTACACCTTC.

The chain links TRBV19 to TRBJ1-5; D gene unclear. CDR1 LNHDA and CDR2 SQIVND come from the germline V gene (reference sequence). This CDR3 is built from 12 residues. Trimming shortened V by 7 bases and J by 6 bases, and 10 bases separated the two germline ends. The CDR3 DNA follows: TGTGCCAGTACTTCGTACAGTCAGCCCCAGCATTTT. This gives the protein CASTSYSQPQHF.

The table lists this clone with a few counts. The chain employs TRBV12-5 and TRBJ2-7, with D maybe TRBD1 (5 bases). CDR1 is LGHNT and CDR2 is FRNRAP in the germline V gene. This CDR3 region has 17 residues. The V and J ends lost 0 bases and 0 bases respectively, with 15 bases between them. CDR3 in amino acids: CASGLVKGKGSSYEQYF. In DNA, the CDR3 is TGTGCTAGTGGTTTGGTAAAGGGGAAGGGTAGCTCCTACGAGCAGTACTTC.

The rearrangement uses TRBV4-3 and TRBJ1-2, with D perhaps TRBD1 (5 bases). The V end was cut by 1 base, the J end by 1 base, with 13 bases between. CDR3 size: 16 residues. Germline lookup yields CDR1 LGHNA and CDR2 YSLEER. The CDR3 region is CASSQVAFGGNYGYTF. For the CDR3, the DNA is TGCGCCAGCAGCCAAGTGGCTTTCGGGGGTAACTATGGCTACACCTTC.

The chain joins TRBV7-2 to TRBJ1-4, with unresolved D. The CDR3 totals 14 residues. Trimming removed 2 bases at V and 4 bases at J, with 8 bases between. CDR1 and CDR2 from the germline V gene are SGHTA and FQGNSA. Written as DNA, the CDR3 is TGTGCCAGCAGCTTATCGGGAGATAATGAAAAACTGTTTTTT. Translated, it gives CASSLSGDNEKLFF. Full variable domain (outside the CDR3, taken from reference TRBV7-2 and TRBJ1-4): GAGVSQSPSNKVTEKGKDVELRCDPISGHTALYWYRQSLGQGLEFLIYFQGNSAPDKSGLPSDRFSAERTGGSVSTLTIQRTQQEDSAVYLCASSLSGDNEKLFFGSGTQLSVL.

This clone was counted a few times. V usage is TRBV5-1 and J usage is TRBJ2-1, with 11 nucleotides matching TRBD2. The germline gives CDR1 SGHRS, CDR2 YFSETQ. V lost 2 bases and J lost 5; bases outside the gene matches: 3. The CDR3 has 15 amino acids. The CDR3 spells CASSFKTSGNNEQFF. The CDR3 DNA reads TGCGCCAGCAGCTTTAAGACTAGCGGGAACAATGAGCAGTTCTTC.

This clone occurred a few times. V and J are TRBV6-1 and TRBJ2-1; 7 bases are shared with TRBD1. Germline CDR1 MNHNS, CDR2 SASEGT. The CDR3 loop spans 15 amino acids. The V and J ends lost 4 bases and 9 bases, in that order; junction bases with no gene match: 12. The CDR3 here is CASSVRQGRTGEQFF. The DNA for the CDR3 is TGTGCCAGCAGTGTGAGACAGGGAAGGACTGGTGAGCAGTTCTTC.